Detailed here is one TCR beta chain. This sample was taken from a study of cytotoxic CD8 clonotypes in ibrutinib-treated CLL. CDR3 length: 15 amino acids. With 0 bases removed from V and 8 bases from J, the gap between germline ends came to 17 bases. Looked up from germline, CDR1 is SGHRS and CDR2 is YFSETQ. The table came from immunoSEQ multiplex PCR; TCRdb's copy has only in-frame clones and leaves some out. The sample contains some 150,000 clones, more than 75% of which appear only once. This sample comprised PBMCs, obtained after 24 months of ibrutinib treatment. The receptor comes from a human donor with chronic lymphocytic leukemia. The rearrangement joins TRBV5-1 to TRBJ1-2; D gene ambiguous. This CDR3 reads CASSLVGTPLGGYTF. CDR3 nucleotide sequence: TGCGCCAGCAGCTTGGTGGGAACTCCCCTTGGGGGCTACACCTTC.